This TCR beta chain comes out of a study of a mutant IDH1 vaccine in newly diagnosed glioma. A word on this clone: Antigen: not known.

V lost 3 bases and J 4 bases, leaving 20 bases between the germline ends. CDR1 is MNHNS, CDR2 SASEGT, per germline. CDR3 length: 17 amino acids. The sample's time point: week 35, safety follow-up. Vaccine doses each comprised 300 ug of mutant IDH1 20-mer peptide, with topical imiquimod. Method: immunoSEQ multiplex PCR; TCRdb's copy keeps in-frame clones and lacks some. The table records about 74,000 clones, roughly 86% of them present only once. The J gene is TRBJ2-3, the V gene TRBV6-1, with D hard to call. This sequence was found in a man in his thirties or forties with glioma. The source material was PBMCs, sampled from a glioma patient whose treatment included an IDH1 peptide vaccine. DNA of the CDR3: TGTGCCAGCAGTGAGCCAACTGGTGGGATTCAAGCAGATACGCAGTATTTT. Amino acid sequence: CASSEPTGGIQADTQYF.